This T cell receptor beta chain was captured by sequencing in a study of vaccination and CD4 T cells after COVID-19. A note on this clonotype: Its antigen is undetermined.

Noted treatment: 10-day PBMC culture with coronavirus spike peptide pools or control peptides (ViraFEST assay). Sequence data for DNA of cultured CD4+ T cells were generated by the Oncomine TCR Beta short-read assay. After culture, CD4+ T cells served as the source for genomic DNA extraction. TCRdb re-called the PCR reads through MiXCR, storing one row per CDR3 protein. The repertoire consists of approximately 12,000 distinct CDR3 sequences, with roughly 53% occurring once and the leading ten covering roughly 27%. Trimming took off 3 bases at V and 0 bases at J, with 15 bases between the two ends. The V gene's germline CDR1 is SGHAT and CDR2 FQNNGV. The CDR3 consists of 16 residues.

This TCR was sampled from a human donor who had recovered from COVID-19. The chain joins TRBV11-2 to TRBJ2-7; weak D call: TRBD1 (6 bases). Material: CD4+ T cells from blood, cultured in vitro. CDR3 sequence (DNA): TGTGCCAGCAGCTTGGGGGCCACCGACAACTCCTACGAGCAGTACTTC. Translation gives CASSLGATDNSYEQYF. The full variable domain, completed using reference TRBV11-2 and TRBJ2-7, is EAGVAQSPRYKIIEKRQSVAFWCNPISGHATLYWYQQILGQGPKLLIQFQNNGVVDDSQLPKDRFSAERLKGVDSTLKIQPAKLEDSAVYLCASSLGATDNSYEQYFGPGTRLTVT.